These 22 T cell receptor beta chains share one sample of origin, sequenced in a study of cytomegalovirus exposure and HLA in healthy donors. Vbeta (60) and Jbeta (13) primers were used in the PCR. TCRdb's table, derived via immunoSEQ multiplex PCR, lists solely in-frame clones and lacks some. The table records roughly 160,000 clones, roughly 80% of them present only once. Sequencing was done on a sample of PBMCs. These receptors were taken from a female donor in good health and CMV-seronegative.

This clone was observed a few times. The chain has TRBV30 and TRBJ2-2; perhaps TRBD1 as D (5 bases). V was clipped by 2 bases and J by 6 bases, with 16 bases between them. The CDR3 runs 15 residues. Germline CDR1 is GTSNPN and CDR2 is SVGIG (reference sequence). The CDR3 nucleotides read TGTGCCTGGAGTAGGGGAAGGGGTGGGGCCGGGGAGCTGTTTTTT. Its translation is CAWSRGRGGAGELFF.

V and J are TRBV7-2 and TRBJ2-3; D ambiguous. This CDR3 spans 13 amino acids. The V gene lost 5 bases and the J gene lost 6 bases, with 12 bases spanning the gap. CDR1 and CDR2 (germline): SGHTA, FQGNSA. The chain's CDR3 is CASSANYGDTQYF. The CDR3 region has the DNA TGTGCCAGCAGCGCGAACTATGGGGATACGCAGTATTTT.

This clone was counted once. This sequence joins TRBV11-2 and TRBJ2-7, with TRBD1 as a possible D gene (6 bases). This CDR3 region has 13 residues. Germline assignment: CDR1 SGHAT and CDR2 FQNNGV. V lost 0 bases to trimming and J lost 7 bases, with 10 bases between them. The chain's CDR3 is CASSLEGAREQYF. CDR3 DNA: TGTGCCAGCAGCTTAGAGGGGGCTAGGGAGCAGTACTTC. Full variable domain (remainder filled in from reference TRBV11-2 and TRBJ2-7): EAGVAQSPRYKIIEKRQSVAFWCNPISGHATLYWYQQILGQGPKLLIQFQNNGVVDDSQLPKDRFSAERLKGVDSTLKIQPAKLEDSAVYLCASSLEGAREQYFGPGTRLTVT.

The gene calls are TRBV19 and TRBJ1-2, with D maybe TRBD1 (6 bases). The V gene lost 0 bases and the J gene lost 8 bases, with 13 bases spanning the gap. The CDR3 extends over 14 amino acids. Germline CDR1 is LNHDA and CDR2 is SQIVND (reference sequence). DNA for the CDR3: TGTGCCAGTAGTATAGATCGGGGCAGGGGAGGCTACACCTTC. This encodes CASSIDRGRGGYTF.

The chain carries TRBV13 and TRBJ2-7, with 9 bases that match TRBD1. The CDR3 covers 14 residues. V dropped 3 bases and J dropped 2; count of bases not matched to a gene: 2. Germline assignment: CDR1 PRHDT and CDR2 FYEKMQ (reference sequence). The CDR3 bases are TGTGCCAGCAGCTTTACAGGGGGCACCTACGAGCAGTACTTC. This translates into CASSFTGGTYEQYF.

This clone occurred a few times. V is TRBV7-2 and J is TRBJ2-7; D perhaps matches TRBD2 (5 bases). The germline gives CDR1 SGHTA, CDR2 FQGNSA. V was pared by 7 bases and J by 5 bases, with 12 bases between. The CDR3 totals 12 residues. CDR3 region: CASNPLGDEQYF. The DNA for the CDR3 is TGTGCCAGCAATCCACTCGGGGACGAGCAGTACTTC.

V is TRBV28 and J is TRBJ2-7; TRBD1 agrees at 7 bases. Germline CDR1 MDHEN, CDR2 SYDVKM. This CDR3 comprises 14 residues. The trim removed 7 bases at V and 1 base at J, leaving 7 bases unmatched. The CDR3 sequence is CASIPGQPSYEQYF. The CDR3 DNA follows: TGTGCCAGCATCCCGGGACAGCCATCCTACGAGCAGTACTTC.

CDR3 region: CASTVSMGEDQPQHF. The DNA of the CDR3 is TGTGCCAGCACCGTTTCCATGGGAGAGGATCAGCCCCAGCATTTT. The chain couples TRBV6-1 to TRBJ1-5; D gene uncertain. The length of the CDR3 is 15 residues. CDR1 is MNHNS, CDR2 SASEGT, per germline. V shed 7 bases and J shed 5 bases, with 18 bases lying between them.

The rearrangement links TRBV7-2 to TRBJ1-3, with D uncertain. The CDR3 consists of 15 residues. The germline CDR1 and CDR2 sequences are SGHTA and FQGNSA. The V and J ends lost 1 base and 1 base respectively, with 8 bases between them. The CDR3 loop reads CASSLGSGSGNTIYF. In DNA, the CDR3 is TGTGCCAGCAGCTTAGGGTCCGGTTCTGGAAACACCATATATTTT.

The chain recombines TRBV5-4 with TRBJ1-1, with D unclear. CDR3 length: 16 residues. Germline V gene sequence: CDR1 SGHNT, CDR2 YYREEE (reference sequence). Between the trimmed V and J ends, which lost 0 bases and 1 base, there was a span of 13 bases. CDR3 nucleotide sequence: TGTGCCAGCAGCTTGGTTGGCAGAGGAGGGAACACTGAAGCTTTCTTT. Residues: CASSLVGRGGNTEAFF.

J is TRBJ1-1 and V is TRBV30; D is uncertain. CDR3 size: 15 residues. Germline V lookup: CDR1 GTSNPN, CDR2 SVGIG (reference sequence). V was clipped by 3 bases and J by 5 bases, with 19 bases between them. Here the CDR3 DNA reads TGTGCCTGGAGCCGCCGGGGTCGGGCGAGGACTGAAGCTTTCTTT. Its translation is CAWSRRGRARTEAFF.

The CDR3 coding sequence is TGTGCCAGCAGCCAAGCAGACAGGGACTCTCAGCCCCAGCATTTT. It encodes CASSQADRDSQPQHF. The V and J genes are TRBV4-2 and TRBJ1-5, with 7 bases lining up with TRBD1. There are 15 residues in the CDR3. Germline loops: CDR1 LGHNA, CDR2 YNFKEQ. J lost 6 bases, V lost 1 base, and 6 bases had no gene match.

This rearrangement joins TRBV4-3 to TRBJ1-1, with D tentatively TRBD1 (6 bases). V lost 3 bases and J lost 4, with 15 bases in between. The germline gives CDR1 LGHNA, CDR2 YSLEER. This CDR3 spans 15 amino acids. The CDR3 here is CASSHAGGQGTEAFF. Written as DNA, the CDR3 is TGCGCCAGCAGCCACGCGGGGGGGCAGGGCACTGAAGCTTTCTTT.

The CDR3 nucleotides read TGTGCCAGCAGCAATATAGGGGGCGGAGATGAGCAGTTCTTC. Its protein product is CASSNIGGGDEQFF. The chain uses TRBV7-6 and TRBJ2-1; 7 nucleotides line up with TRBD1. J lost 8 bases, V lost 5 bases, and 9 bases had no gene match. Germline V lookup: CDR1 SGHVS, CDR2 FNYEAQ. CDR3 length equals 14 residues.

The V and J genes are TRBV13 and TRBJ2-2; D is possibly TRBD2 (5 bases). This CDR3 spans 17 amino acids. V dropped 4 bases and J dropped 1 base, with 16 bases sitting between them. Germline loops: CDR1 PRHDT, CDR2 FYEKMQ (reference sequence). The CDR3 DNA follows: TGTGCCAGCAGCTCCCTAGCCTTAAGCGGGAACACCGGGGAGCTGTTTTTT. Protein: CASSSLALSGNTGELFF.

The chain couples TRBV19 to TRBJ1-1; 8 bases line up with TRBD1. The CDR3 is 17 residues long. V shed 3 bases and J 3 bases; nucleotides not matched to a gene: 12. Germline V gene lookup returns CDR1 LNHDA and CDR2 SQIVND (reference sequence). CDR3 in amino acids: CASSMRPLQGADTEAFF. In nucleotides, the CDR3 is TGTGCCAGTAGTATGAGGCCCCTCCAGGGGGCGGACACTGAAGCTTTCTTT.

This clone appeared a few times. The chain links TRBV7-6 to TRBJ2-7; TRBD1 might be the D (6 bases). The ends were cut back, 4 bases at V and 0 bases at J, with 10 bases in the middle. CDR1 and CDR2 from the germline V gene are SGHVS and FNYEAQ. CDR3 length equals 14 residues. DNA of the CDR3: TGTGCCAGCAGCTCGACAGGATACTCCTACGAGCAGTACTTC. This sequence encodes CASSSTGYSYEQYF.

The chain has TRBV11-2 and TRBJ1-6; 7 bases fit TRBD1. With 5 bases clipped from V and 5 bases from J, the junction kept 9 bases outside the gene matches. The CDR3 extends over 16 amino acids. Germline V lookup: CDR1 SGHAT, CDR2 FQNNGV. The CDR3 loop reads CASSTTGRGHNSPLHF. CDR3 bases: TGTGCCAGCAGCACGACAGGGAGAGGTCATAATTCACCCCTCCACTTT.

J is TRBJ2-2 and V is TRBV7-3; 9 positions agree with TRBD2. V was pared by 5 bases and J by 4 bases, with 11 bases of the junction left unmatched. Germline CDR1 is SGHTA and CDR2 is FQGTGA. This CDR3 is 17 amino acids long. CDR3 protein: CASSPGAGGPLTGELFF. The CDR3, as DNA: TGTGCCAGCAGCCCGGGGGCGGGAGGGCCTCTCACCGGGGAGCTGTTTTTT. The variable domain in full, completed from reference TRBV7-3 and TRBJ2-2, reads GAGVSQTPSNKVTEKGKYVELRCDPISGHTALYWYRQSLGQGPEFLIYFQGTGAADDSGLPNDRFFAVRPEGSVSTLKIQRTERGDSAVYLCASSPGAGGPLTGELFFGEGSRLTVL.

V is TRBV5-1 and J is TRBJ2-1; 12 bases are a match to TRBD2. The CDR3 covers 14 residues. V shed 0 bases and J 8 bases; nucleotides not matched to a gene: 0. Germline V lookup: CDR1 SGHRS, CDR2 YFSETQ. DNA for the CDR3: TGCGCCAGCAGCTTGGGACTAGCGGGAGATGAGCAGTTCTTC. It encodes CASSLGLAGDEQFF.

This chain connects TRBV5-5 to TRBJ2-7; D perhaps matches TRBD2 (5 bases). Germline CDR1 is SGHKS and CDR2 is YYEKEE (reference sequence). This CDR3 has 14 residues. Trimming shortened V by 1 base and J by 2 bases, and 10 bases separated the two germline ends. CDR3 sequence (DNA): TGTGCCAGCAGCTTGAGCGGCGGTACCTACGAGCAGTACTTC. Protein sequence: CASSLSGGTYEQYF.

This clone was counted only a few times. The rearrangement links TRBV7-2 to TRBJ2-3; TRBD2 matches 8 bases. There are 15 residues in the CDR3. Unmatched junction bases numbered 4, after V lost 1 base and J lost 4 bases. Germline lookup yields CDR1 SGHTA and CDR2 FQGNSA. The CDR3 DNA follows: TGTGCCAGCAGCTTAGTTGGACTAGCCGCAGATACGCAGTATTTT. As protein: CASSLVGLAADTQYF. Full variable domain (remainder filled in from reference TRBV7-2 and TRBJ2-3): GAGVSQSPSNKVTEKGKDVELRCDPISGHTALYWYRQSLGQGLEFLIYFQGNSAPDKSGLPSDRFSAERTGGSVSTLTIQRTQQEDSAVYLCASSLVGLAADTQYFGPGTRLTVL.